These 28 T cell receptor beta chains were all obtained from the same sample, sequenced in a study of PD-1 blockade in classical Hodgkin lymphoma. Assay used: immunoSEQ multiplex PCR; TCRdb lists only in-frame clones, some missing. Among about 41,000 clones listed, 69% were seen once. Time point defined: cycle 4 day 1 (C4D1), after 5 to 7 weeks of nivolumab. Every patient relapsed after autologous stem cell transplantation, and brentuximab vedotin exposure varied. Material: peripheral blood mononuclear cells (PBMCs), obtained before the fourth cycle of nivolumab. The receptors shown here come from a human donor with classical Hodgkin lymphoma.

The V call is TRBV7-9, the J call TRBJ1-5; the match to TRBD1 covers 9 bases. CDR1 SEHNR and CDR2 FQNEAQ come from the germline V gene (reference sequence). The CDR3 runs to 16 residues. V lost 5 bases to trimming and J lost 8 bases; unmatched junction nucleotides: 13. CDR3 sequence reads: CASSQGQGILREPQHF. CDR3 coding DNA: TGTGCCAGCAGCCAGGGACAGGGCATTTTGCGTGAGCCCCAGCATTTT. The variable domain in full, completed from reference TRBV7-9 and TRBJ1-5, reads DTGVSQNPRHKITKRGQNVTFRCDPISEHNRLYWYRQTLGQGPEFLTYFQNEAQLEKSRLLSDRFSAERPKGSFSTLEIQRTEQGDSAMYLCASSQGQGILREPQHFGDGTRLSIL.

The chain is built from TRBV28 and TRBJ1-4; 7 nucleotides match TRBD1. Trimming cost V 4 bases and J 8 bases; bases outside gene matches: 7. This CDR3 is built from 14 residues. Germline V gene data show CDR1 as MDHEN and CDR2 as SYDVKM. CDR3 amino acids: CASSSATGSEKLFF. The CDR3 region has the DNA TGTGCCAGCAGTTCGGCGACAGGGAGCGAAAAACTGTTTTTT. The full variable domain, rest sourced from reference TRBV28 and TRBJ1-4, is DVKVTQSSRYLVKRTGEKVFLECVQDMDHENMFWYRQDPGLGLRLIYFSYDVKMKEKGDIPEGYSVSREKKERFSLILESASTNQTSMYLCASSSATGSEKLFFGSGTQLSVL.

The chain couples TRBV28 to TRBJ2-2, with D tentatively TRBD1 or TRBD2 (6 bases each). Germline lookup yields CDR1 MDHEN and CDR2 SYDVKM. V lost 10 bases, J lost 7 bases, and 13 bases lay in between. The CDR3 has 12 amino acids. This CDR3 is CATGRGGGELFF. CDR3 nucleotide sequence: TGTGCCACTGGCAGGGGAGGCGGGGAGCTGTTTTTT.

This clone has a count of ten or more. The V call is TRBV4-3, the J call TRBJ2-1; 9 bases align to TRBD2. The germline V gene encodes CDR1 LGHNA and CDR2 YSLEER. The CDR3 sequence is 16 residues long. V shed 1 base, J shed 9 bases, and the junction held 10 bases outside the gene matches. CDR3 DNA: TGCGCCAGCAGCCAAGTCTTTGGCGGGGGGGCCCTTGAGCAGTTCTTC. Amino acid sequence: CASSQVFGGGALEQFF.

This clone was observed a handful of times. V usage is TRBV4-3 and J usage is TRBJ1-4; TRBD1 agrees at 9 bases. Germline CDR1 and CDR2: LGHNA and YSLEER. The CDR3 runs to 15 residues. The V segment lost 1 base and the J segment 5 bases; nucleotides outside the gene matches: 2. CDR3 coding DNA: TGCGCCAGCAGCCAAGGACAGGGGGGGAATGAAAAACTGTTTTTT. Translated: CASSQGQGGNEKLFF.

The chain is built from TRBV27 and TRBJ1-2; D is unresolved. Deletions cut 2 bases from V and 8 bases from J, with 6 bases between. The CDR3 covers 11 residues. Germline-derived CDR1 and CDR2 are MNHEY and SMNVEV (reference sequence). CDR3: CASSLSWGYTF. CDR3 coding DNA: TGTGCCAGCAGTTTAAGTTGGGGCTACACCTTC.

CDR3: CASSVYRISYEQYF. CDR3 coding DNA: TGTGCCAGCAGTGTCTACAGAATTTCCTACGAGCAGTACTTC. The chain couples TRBV6-1 to TRBJ2-7, with D unresolved. CDR3 length: 14 residues. Germline assignment: CDR1 MNHNS and CDR2 SASEGT. With 4 bases removed from V and 1 base from J, the gap between germline ends came to 11 bases.

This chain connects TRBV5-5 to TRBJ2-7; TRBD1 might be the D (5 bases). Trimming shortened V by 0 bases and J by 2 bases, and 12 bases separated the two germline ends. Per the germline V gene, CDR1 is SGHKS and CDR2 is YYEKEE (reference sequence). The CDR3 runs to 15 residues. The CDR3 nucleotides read TGTGCCAGCAGCTTGGTGGCAGGGCATACCTACGAGCAGTACTTC. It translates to CASSLVAGHTYEQYF.

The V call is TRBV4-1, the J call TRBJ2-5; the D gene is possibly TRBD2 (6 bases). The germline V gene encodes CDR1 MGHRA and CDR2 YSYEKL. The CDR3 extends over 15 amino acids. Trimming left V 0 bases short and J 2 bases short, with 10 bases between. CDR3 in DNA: TGCGCCAGCAGCCAAGATGGAGGGTATCAAGAGACCCAGTACTTC. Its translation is CASSQDGGYQETQYF.

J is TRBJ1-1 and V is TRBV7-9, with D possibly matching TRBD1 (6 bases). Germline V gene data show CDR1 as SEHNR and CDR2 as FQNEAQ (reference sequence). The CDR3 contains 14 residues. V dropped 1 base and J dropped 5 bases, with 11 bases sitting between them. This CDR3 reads CASSLEGEGTEAFF. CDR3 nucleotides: TGTGCCAGCAGCTTAGAGGGGGAGGGAACTGAAGCTTTCTTT.

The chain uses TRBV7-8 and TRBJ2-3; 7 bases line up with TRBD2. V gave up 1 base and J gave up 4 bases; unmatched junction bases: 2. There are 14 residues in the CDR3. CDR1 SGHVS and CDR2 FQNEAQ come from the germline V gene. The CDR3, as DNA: TGTGCCAGCAGCTTAGGGGCGGGGGCAGATACGCAGTATTTT. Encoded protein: CASSLGAGADTQYF.

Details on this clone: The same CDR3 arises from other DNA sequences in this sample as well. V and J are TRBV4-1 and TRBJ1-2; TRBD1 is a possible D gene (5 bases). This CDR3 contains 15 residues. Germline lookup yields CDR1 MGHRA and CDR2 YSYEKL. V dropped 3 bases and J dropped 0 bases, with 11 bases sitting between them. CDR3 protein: CASSQGPGTNYGYTF. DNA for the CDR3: TGCGCCAGCAGCCAGGGACCCGGGACTAACTATGGCTACACCTTC.

CDR3 coding DNA: TGTGCAAGTCGCTTAGGACGGAAGAATCAGCCCCAGCATTTT. Translating it yields CASRLGRKNQPQHF. The J gene is TRBJ1-5, the V gene TRBV12-2. TRBV12-2 is a known pseudogene. The CDR3 has 14 residues.

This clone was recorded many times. The CDR3 is CASSLQLPNQPQHF. In nucleotides, the CDR3 is TGTGCCAGCAGCTTACAGCTACCCAATCAGCCCCAGCATTTT. V and J are TRBV5-6 and TRBJ1-5; D not resolved. The CDR3 consists of 14 residues. Trimming removed 2 bases from V and 3 bases from J, with 9 bases in between. CDR1 SGHDT and CDR2 YYEEEE come from the germline V gene.

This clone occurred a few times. The CDR3 reads CSVVGQADKDTIYF. The CDR3 DNA is TGCAGCGTTGTTGGACAGGCGGACAAGGACACCATATATTTT. The V call is TRBV29-1, the J call TRBJ1-3, with 7 bases lining up with TRBD1. The V gene end was trimmed by 4 bases and the J gene end by 8 bases; junction bases not matched to a gene: 11. Germline values: CDR1 SQVTM, CDR2 ANQGSEA. This CDR3 has 14 amino acids.

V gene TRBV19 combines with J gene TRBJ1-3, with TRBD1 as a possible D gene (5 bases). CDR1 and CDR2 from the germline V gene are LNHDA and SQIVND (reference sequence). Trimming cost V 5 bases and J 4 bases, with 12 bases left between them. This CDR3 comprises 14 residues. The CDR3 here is CASSAQGSGNTIYF. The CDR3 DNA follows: TGTGCCAGTAGTGCCCAGGGTTCCGGAAACACCATATATTTT.

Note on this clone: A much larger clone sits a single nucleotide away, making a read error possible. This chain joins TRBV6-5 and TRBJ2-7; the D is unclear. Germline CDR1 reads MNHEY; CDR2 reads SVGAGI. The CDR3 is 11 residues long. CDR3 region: CASSHSYEQYF. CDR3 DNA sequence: TGTGCCAGCAGTCACTCCTACGAGCAGTACTTC.

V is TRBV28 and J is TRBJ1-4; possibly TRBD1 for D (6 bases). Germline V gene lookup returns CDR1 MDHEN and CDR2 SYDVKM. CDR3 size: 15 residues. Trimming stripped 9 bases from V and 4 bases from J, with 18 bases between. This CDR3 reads CASQQGFTINEKLFF. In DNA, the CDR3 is TGTGCCAGTCAGCAGGGGTTCACAATTAATGAAAAACTGTTTTTT.

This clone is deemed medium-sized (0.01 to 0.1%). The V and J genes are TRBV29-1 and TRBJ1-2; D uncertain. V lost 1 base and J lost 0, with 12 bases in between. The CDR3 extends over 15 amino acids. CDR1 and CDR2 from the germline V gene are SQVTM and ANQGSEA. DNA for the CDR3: TGCAGCGTTGAAGGCTTGGACGGCCCTAACTATGGCTACACCTTC. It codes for CSVEGLDGPNYGYTF.

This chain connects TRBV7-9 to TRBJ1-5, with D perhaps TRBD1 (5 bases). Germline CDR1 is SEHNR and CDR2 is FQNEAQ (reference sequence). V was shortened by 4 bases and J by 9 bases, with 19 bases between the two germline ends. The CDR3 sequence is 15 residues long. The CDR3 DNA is TGTGCCAGCAGCTCAGCCCCCGCGGGACTTAGGCCCCAGCATTTT. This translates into CASSSAPAGLRPQHF.

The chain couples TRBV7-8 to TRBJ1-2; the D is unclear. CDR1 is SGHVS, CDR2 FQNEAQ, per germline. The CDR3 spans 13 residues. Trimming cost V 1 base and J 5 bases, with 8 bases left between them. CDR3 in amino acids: CASSLGQDYGYTF. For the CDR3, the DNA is TGTGCCAGCAGCTTAGGGCAGGATTATGGCTACACCTTC.

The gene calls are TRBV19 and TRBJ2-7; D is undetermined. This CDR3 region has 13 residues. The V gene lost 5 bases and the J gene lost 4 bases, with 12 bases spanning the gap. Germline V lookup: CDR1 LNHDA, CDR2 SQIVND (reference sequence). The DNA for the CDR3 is TGTGCCAGTAGTTTCAGTTCAAAGTACGAGCAGTACTTC. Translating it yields CASSFSSKYEQYF.

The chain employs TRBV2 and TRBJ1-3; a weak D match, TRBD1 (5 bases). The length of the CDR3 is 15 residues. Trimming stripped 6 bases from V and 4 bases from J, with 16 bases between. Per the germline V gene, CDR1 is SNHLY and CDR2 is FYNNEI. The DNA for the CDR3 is TGTGCCAGCAGCGCGCGGAGGACACTAGGAAACACCATATATTTT. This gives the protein CASSARRTLGNTIYF.

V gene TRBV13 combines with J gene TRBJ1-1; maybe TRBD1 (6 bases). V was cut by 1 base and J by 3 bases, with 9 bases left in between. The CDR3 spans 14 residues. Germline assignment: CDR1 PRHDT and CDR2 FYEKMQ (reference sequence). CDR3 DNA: TGTGCCAGCAGCTTAGAAGGGGGGGACACTGAAGCTTTCTTT. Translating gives CASSLEGGDTEAFF.

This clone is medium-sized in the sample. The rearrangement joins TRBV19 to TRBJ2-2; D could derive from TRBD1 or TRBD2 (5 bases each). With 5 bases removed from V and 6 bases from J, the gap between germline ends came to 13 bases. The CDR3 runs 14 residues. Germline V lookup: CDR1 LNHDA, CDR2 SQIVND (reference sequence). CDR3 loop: CASSAQGAAGELFF. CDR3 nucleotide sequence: TGTGCCAGTAGTGCCCAGGGAGCGGCCGGGGAGCTGTTTTTT.

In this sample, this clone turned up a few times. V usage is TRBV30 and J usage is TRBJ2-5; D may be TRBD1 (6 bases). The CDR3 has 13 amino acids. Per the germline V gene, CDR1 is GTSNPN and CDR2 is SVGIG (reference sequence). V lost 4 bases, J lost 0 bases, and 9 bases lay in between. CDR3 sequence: CAWMGAYQETQYF. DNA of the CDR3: TGTGCCTGGATGGGGGCATACCAAGAGACCCAGTACTTC.

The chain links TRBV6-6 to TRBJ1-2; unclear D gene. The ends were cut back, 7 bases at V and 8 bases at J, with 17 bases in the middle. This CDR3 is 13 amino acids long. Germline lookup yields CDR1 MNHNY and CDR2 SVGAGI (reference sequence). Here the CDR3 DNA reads TGTGCCAGCATCGGTGGCAGGCCTCCGGGCTACACCTTC. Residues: CASIGGRPPGYTF.

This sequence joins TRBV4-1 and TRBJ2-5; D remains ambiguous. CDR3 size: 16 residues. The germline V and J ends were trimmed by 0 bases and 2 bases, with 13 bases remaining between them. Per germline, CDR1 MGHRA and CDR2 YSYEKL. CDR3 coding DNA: TGCGCCAGCAGCCAAGAAGCAGGCAGAATGCAAGAGACCCAGTACTTC. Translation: CASSQEAGRMQETQYF.